Sequencing of this T cell receptor (beta chain) was carried out in a study of T-cell reconstitution after alpha-beta-depleted transplantation in children. Unique molecular identifiers featured in how the TCRbeta library was prepared. Each CDR3 protein is one row after TCRdb ran MiXCR on the PCR reads. The repertoire has some 110,000 distinct CDR3 sequences, about a tenth of them found once; the top ten carry under 40%. Study-wide results and caveats: Newly generated T cells supplied most T-cell counts and diversity one year post-transplant. Certain patients had high TCRbeta diversity at day 60, and it came from recipient T cells and thymic progenitors that survived. In patients about two months after transplant, alpha-beta T cells reportedly arose from several hundred expanded graft clones.

This clonotype came up a few times. Its specificity is unknown. The germline gives CDR1 SGHRS, CDR2 YFSETQ. This CDR3 is built from 17 residues. With V trimmed by 1 base and J by 4 bases, 9 bases remained unmatched. The sample in question was PBMCs, obtained before TCRalphabeta/CD19-depleted stem cell transplant. The gene calls are TRBV5-1 and TRBJ1-1, with 11 nucleotides matching TRBD1. This receptor was obtained from a boy aged 2 to 10 with acute lymphoblastic leukemia, due to receive a stem cell transplant. CDR3 in DNA: TGCGCCAGCAGCTTGTTAGGGACAGGGGGGTGGGCCACTGAAGCTTTCTTT. Translated: CASSLLGTGGWATEAFF.